These T cell receptor beta chains were read from a single sample in a study of blood T cell repertoires in COVID-19. The protocol was immunoSEQ multiplex PCR, while the TCRdb copy is restricted to in-frame clones and leaves out a portion. This repertoire shows about 430,000 clones, roughly 90% found once; its top ten account for approximately 1%. Sequencing was carried out using PBMCs or T cells enriched from blood (not recorded which). All receptors derive from a woman aged 30 to 39 with acute COVID-19. The CDR3 runs from the conserved cysteine through the conserved F or W. Each record gives: D gene, clone size, J gene, V gene, CDR3 protein, CDR3 DNA. The D gene is left open where the match is weak. A clone size is listed for some rows: how often the clone was seen (once, few, many), or a class if it is expanded.

D: TRBD2
size: -
J: TRBJ2-3
V: TRBV2
CDR3: CATSESGGGDTQYF
DNA: TGTGCCACCTCTGAGAGCGGGGGGGGAGATACGCAGTATTTT

D: TRBD1
size: -
J: TRBJ1-3
V: TRBV2
CDR3: CASSGQGSIDTIYF
DNA: TGTGCCAGCAGTGGACAGGGGAGCATAGACACCATATATTTT

D: TRBD2
size: -
J: TRBJ2-3
V: TRBV7-3
CDR3: CASSFGLGTDTQYF
DNA: TGTGCCAGCAGCTTCGGACTAGGAACAGATACGCAGTATTTT

D: TRBD1
size: -
J: TRBJ1-1
V: TRBV3-1/TRBV3-2
CDR3: CASSQLGQGANTEAFF
DNA: TGTGCCAGCAGCCAACTGGGACAGGGGGCGAACACTGAAGCTTTCTTT

D: TRBD1
size: -
J: TRBJ1-2
V: TRBV2
CDR3: CASSDQGAVYGYTF
DNA: TGTGCCAGCAGTGATCAGGGGGCTGTCTATGGCTACACCTTC

D: TRBD1
size: -
J: TRBJ2-7
V: TRBV10-3
CDR3: CAISEDPGQGAEEQYF
DNA: TGTGCCATCAGTGAGGATCCGGGACAGGGGGCAGAAGAGCAGTACTTC

D: -
size: -
J: TRBJ2-1
V: TRBV6-4
CDR3: CASSDSTNPAQQFF
DNA: TGTGCCAGCAGTGACTCGACAAACCCAGCACAGCAGTTCTTC

D: -
size: -
J: TRBJ1-1
V: TRBV19
CDR3: CASSIRGMHTEAFF
DNA: TGTGCCAGTAGTATTAGGGGGATGCACACTGAAGCTTTCTTT

D: -
size: once
J: TRBJ2-7
V: TRBV6-5
CDR3: CASRVQVYEQYF
DNA: TGTGCCAGCAGGGTCCAGGTCTACGAGCAGTACTTC

D: TRBD1
size: -
J: TRBJ1-5
V: TRBV2
CDR3: CASSGDRVGNQPQHF
DNA: TGTGCCAGCAGTGGCGACAGGGTGGGGAATCAGCCCCAGCATTTT

D: TRBD1
size: -
J: TRBJ1-2
V: TRBV3-1/TRBV3-2
CDR3: CASSPTGGYGYTF
DNA: TGTGCCAGCAGCCCGACAGGGGGCTATGGCTACACCTTC

D: -
size: -
J: TRBJ2-7
V: TRBV9
CDR3: CASSVGGGSLNEQYF
DNA: TGTGCCAGCAGCGTAGGGGGGGGCAGCCTTAACGAGCAGTACTTC

D: TRBD1
size: few
J: TRBJ2-7
V: TRBV13
CDR3: CASSYQGAGTYEQYF
DNA: TGTGCCAGCAGCTACCAGGGGGCAGGGACCTACGAGCAGTACTTC

D: TRBD1
size: -
J: TRBJ1-5
V: TRBV5-5
CDR3: CASSLATGEGNQPQHF
DNA: TGTGCCAGCAGCTTGGCGACAGGGGAGGGCAATCAGCCCCAGCATTTT

D: TRBD2
size: -
J: TRBJ2-5
V: TRBV5-6
CDR3: CASSLKLAGGETQYF
DNA: TGTGCCAGCAGCTTAAAGCTAGCGGGGGGAGAGACCCAGTACTTC

D: -
size: -
J: TRBJ2-3
V: TRBV2
CDR3: CASSEAIVTDTQYF
DNA: TGTGCCAGCAGTGAAGCCATAGTCACAGATACGCAGTATTTT

D: TRBD1
size: -
J: TRBJ2-7
V: TRBV7-9
CDR3: CASSLDRGYEQYF
DNA: TGTGCCAGCAGCTTAGACAGGGGCTACGAGCAGTACTTC

D: TRBD1
size: -
J: TRBJ1-2
V: TRBV5-1
CDR3: CASRLTGTGSGYTF
DNA: TGCGCCAGCAGACTCACAGGGACAGGGAGTGGCTACACCTTC

D: -
size: -
J: TRBJ2-7
V: TRBV9
CDR3: CASSVEPGGLSAYEQYF
DNA: TGTGCCAGCAGCGTAGAACCGGGGGGCCTATCAGCCTACGAGCAGTACTTC

D: -
size: -
J: TRBJ2-5
V: TRBV6-5
CDR3: CASVIRPGVQETQYF
DNA: TGTGCCAGCGTCATAAGGCCGGGTGTACAAGAGACCCAGTACTTC

D: TRBD1
size: -
J: TRBJ2-2
V: TRBV24-1
CDR3: CATSDRGLTGELFF
DNA: TGTGCCACCTCGGACAGGGGGCTCACCGGGGAGCTGTTTTTT

D: TRBD2
size: -
J: TRBJ2-3
V: TRBV2
CDR3: CASSEASAGGTDTQYF
DNA: TGTGCCAGCAGTGAAGCGTCCGCGGGGGGCACAGATACGCAGTATTTT

D: -
size: -
J: TRBJ1-2
V: TRBV6-1
CDR3: CASSSFGRAGYTF
DNA: TGTGCCAGCAGCTCTTTCGGGCGGGCTGGCTACACCTTC

D: TRBD1
size: -
J: TRBJ2-7
V: TRBV6-6
CDR3: CASSWGQGEGRKYF
DNA: TGTGCCAGCAGTTGGGGACAGGGGGAGGGTAGAAAGTACTTC

D: TRBD2
size: once
J: TRBJ2-2
V: TRBV7-8
CDR3: CASSLISGAMGGELFF
DNA: TGTGCCAGCAGCTTAATTAGCGGGGCCATGGGCGGGGAGCTGTTTTTT

D: -
size: -
J: TRBJ1-6
V: TRBV7-8
CDR3: CASSSVTASPLHF
DNA: TGTGCCAGCAGCTCGGTGACAGCTTCACCCCTCCACTTT

D: -
size: -
J: TRBJ2-7
V: TRBV12-3/TRBV12-4
CDR3: CASTGEGLLEQYF
DNA: TGTGCCAGCACGGGGGAAGGCCTTCTCGAGCAGTACTTC

D: -
size: -
J: TRBJ1-5
V: TRBV2
CDR3: CASTGTEGYQPQHF
DNA: TGTGCCAGCACCGGGACGGAGGGTTATCAGCCCCAGCATTTT

D: -
size: -
J: TRBJ1-5
V: TRBV30
CDR3: CAWSIRGGQPQHF
DNA: TGTGCCTGGAGTATAAGGGGAGGTCAGCCCCAGCATTTT

D: TRBD1
size: -
J: TRBJ2-7
V: TRBV7-3
CDR3: CASSKDRASYEQYF
DNA: TGTGCCAGCAGCAAGGACAGGGCCTCCTACGAGCAGTACTTC

D: -
size: once
J: TRBJ2-2
V: TRBV10-3
CDR3: CAISEHRDGTGELFF
DNA: TGTGCCATCAGTGAACACAGGGATGGCACCGGGGAGCTGTTTTTT

D: TRBD1
size: -
J: TRBJ2-3
V: TRBV7-2
CDR3: CASSPQGADTQYF
DNA: TGTGCCAGCAGCCCACAGGGGGCAGATACGCAGTATTTT

D: -
size: -
J: TRBJ1-2
V: TRBV9
CDR3: CASSVGHSYYGYTF
DNA: TGTGCCAGCAGCGTAGGCCATAGTTACTATGGCTACACCTTC

D: TRBD1
size: -
J: TRBJ2-7
V: TRBV6-5
CDR3: CASSYSGQGDAYEQYF
DNA: TGTGCCAGCAGTTACTCTGGCCAGGGGGATGCCTACGAGCAGTACTTC

D: TRBD1
size: -
J: TRBJ1-1
V: TRBV5-1
CDR3: CASSLFPSDRGFTEAFF
DNA: TGCGCCAGCAGCTTGTTCCCATCCGACAGGGGGTTCACTGAAGCTTTCTTT

D: -
size: few
J: TRBJ2-3
V: TRBV2
CDR3: CASSLRGSGTTDTQYF
DNA: TGTGCCAGCAGTCTCCGGGGTAGCGGAACCACAGATACGCAGTATTTT

D: -
size: -
J: TRBJ1-2
V: TRBV10-1
CDR3: CASSDIRQGNGYTF
DNA: TGCGCCAGCAGTGATATCAGGCAGGGAAATGGCTACACCTTC

D: -
size: once
J: TRBJ2-1
V: TRBV29-1
CDR3: CSVEDRALYLYNEQFF
DNA: TGCAGCGTTGAAGACAGGGCCCTGTACCTTTACAATGAGCAGTTCTTC

D: -
size: -
J: TRBJ1-1
V: TRBV7-2
CDR3: CASSSHQGLAFF
DNA: TGTGCCAGCAGCTCCCATCAGGGTTTAGCTTTCTTT

D: TRBD1
size: -
J: TRBJ1-6
V: TRBV10-3
CDR3: CAITEGTALNSPLHF
DNA: TGTGCCATCACCGAAGGGACAGCCTTAAATTCACCCCTCCACTTT

D: -
size: -
J: TRBJ1-6
V: TRBV2
CDR3: CASSDAGGGALKPFSHF
DNA: TGTGCCAGCAGTGACGCAGGCGGGGGCGCTCTAAAGCCGTTCTCTCACTTT

D: TRBD1
size: once
J: TRBJ1-4
V: TRBV28
CDR3: CASSRGTGVEEKLFF
DNA: TGTGCCAGCAGCAGAGGGACAGGCGTAGAAGAAAAACTGTTTTTT

D: TRBD1
size: few
J: TRBJ1-6
V: TRBV7-2
CDR3: CASSSTGGSPLHF
DNA: TGTGCCAGCAGCTCGACAGGGGGTTCACCCCTCCACTTT

D: -
size: -
J: TRBJ2-3
V: TRBV11-2
CDR3: CASSLDHPPGPDTQYF
DNA: TGTGCCAGCAGCTTAGATCACCCTCCAGGGCCAGATACGCAGTATTTT

D: TRBD2
size: -
J: TRBJ2-1
V: TRBV24-1
CDR3: CATSDHSGETYNEQFF
DNA: TGTGCCACCAGTGATCATAGCGGGGAAACCTACAATGAGCAGTTCTTC

D: -
size: -
J: TRBJ1-1
V: TRBV9
CDR3: CASSVKQNTEAFF
DNA: TGTGCCAGCAGCGTAAAGCAGAACACTGAAGCTTTCTTT

D: -
size: -
J: TRBJ1-4
V: TRBV6-6
CDR3: CAVRGWISEKLFF
DNA: TGTGCCGTCAGGGGTTGGATATCCGAAAAACTGTTTTTT

D: TRBD1
size: -
J: TRBJ1-5
V: TRBV9
CDR3: CASSQSGTGGQPQHF
DNA: TGTGCCAGCAGCCAAAGCGGGACAGGGGGGCAGCCCCAGCATTTT

D: -
size: once
J: TRBJ1-2
V: TRBV13
CDR3: CASSLGPGGYTF
DNA: TGTGCCAGCAGCTTAGGGCCAGGAGGCTACACCTTC

D: TRBD1
size: -
J: TRBJ1-4
V: TRBV5-1
CDR3: CASSLGWAGGNEKLFF
DNA: TGCGCCAGCAGCTTGGGGTGGGCAGGGGGCAATGAAAAACTGTTTTTT